The clone carrying this T cell receptor (beta chain) came up once. The record originates from a study of shared clonotypes between healthy human individuals. Method: immunoSEQ multiplex PCR; TCRdb's copy keeps in-frame clones and lacks some. The sample records some 1,600,000 clones, nearly 99% being singletons. The V and J ends lost 8 bases and 5 bases, in that order; junction bases with no gene match: 4. The CDR3 sequence is 12 residues long. Germline CDR1 and CDR2: MDHEN and SYDVKM. Adult Caucasians living in Nashville, Tennessee made up all of the donors. This sequence was found in a man between 25 and 39 years old in good health. The chain links TRBV28 to TRBJ1-1, with TRBD1 matching over 8 bases. Source material: naive CD4+ T cells sorted from blood. Stated subset: CD45RA+ positively selected. In nucleotides, the CDR3 is TGTGCCAGCCAGGGGGCGAGAACTGAAGCTTTCTTT. Translated: CASQGARTEAFF.